This paragraph reports one T cell receptor beta chain. The CDR3 loop spans 13 amino acids. The germline gives CDR1 MNHEY, CDR2 SVGEGT. V gave up 0 bases and J gave up 11 bases, with 14 bases separating them. This sample is drawn from a study of blood T cell repertoires in COVID-19. In the source study's methods: Amplification of reference gene primers provided the estimated nucleated cell counts. Generated by immunoSEQ multiplex PCR, the TCRdb table keeps only in-frame clones and is missing some. V, J and clone size derive from that table, while D and trimming were established from the DNA sequence. This repertoire shows around 91,000 clones, 79% found once; its top ten account for 15% to 20%.

The sequence was collected from an elderly woman with active or convalescent COVID-19. This chain uses TRBV6-2 or TRBV6-3 with TRBJ2-7, with D perhaps TRBD1 (6 bases). Sequenced input: peripheral blood. The CDR3 DNA is TGTGCCAGCAGTTACTCCGGACAGTTCTATAAGTACTTC. This translates into CASSYSGQFYKYF.